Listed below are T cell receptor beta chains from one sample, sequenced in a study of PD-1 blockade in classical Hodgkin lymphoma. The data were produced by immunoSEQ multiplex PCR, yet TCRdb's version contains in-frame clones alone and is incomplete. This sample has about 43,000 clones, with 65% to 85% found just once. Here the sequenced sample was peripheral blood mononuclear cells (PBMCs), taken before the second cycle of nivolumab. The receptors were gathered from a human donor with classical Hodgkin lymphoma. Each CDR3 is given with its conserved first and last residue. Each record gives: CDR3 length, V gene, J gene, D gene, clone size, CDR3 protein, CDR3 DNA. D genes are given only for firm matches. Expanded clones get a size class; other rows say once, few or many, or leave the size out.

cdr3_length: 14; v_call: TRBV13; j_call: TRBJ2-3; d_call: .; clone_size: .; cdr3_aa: CASSNRGLTDTQYF; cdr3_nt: TGTGCCAGCAGCAATCGGGGGCTCACAGATACGCAGTATTTT
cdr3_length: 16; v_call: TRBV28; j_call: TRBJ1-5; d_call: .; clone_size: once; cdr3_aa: CASSLLQGFSNQPQHF; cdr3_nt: TGTGCCAGCAGTTTATTACAGGGTTTTAGCAATCAGCCCCAGCATTTT
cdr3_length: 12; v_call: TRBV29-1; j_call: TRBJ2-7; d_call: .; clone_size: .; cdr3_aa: CSVGGGQSVQYF; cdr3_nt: TGCAGCGTTGGGGGGGGACAGTCGGTGCAGTACTTC
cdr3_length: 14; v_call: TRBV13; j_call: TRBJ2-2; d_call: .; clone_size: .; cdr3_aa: CASKQGTNTGELFF; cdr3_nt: TGTGCCAGCAAACAGGGAACGAACACCGGGGAGCTGTTTTTT
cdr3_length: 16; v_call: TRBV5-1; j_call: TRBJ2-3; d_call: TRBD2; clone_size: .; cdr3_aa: CASSLGRRGVTDTQYF; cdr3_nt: TGCGCCAGCAGCTTGGGCAGACGGGGGGTCACAGATACGCAGTATTTT
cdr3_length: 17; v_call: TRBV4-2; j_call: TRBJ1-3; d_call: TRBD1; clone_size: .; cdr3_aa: CASSQGPNRGSGNTIYF; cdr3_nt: TGTGCCAGCAGCCAAGGTCCGAACAGGGGGTCTGGAAACACCATATATTTT
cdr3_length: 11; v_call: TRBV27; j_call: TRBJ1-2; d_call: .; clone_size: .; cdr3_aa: CASGIGYGYTF; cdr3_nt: TGTGCCAGCGGGATCGGTTATGGCTACACCTTC
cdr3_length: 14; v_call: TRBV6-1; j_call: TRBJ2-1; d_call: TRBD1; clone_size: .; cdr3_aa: CASSEGDRENEQFF; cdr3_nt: TGTGCCAGCAGTGAAGGAGACAGGGAGAATGAGCAGTTCTTC
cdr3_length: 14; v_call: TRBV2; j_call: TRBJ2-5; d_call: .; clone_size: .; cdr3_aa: CASRVRAPKETQYF; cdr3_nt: TGTGCCAGCAGGGTCCGGGCACCTAAAGAGACCCAGTACTTC
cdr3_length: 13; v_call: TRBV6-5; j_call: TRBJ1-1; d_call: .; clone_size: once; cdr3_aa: CASSYSAYTEAFF; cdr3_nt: TGTGCCAGCAGTTACTCTGCGTATACTGAAGCTTTCTTT
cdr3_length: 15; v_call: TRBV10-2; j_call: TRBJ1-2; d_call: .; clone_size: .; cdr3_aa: CASSPKLTLGYGYTF; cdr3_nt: TGCGCCAGCAGTCCTAAACTCACTCTAGGGTATGGCTACACCTTC
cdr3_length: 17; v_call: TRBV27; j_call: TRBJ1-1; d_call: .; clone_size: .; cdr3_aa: CASRLRSGIGAVTEAFF; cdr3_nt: TGTGCCAGCAGACTCAGGTCCGGGATCGGTGCAGTCACTGAAGCTTTCTTT
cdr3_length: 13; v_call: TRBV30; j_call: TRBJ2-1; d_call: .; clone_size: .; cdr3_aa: CAWSDGGTGEQFF; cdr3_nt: TGTGCCTGGAGTGATGGGGGGACGGGTGAGCAGTTCTTC
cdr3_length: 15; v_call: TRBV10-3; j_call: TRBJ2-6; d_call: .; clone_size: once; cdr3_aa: CAISDRGTGANVLTF; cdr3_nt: TGTGCCATCAGTGACAGGGGAACTGGGGCCAACGTCCTGACTTTC
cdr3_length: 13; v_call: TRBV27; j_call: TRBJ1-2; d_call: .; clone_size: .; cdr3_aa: CASSFAGDYGYTF; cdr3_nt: TGTGCCAGCAGTTTCGCAGGGGACTATGGCTACACCTTC
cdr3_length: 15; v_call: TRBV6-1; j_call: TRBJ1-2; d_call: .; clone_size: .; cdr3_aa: CASSDHPLKGDGYTF; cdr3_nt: TGTGCCAGCAGTGACCACCCCCTAAAGGGGGATGGCTACACCTTC
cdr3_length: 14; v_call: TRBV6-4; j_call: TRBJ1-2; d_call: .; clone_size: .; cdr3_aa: CASSPSTGNYGYTF; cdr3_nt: TGTGCCAGCAGCCCCTCCACAGGGAACTATGGCTACACCTTC
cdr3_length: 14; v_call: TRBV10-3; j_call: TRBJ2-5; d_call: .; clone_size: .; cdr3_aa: CAISDRGAQETQYF; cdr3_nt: TGTGCCATCAGTGACCGAGGGGCCCAAGAGACCCAGTACTTC
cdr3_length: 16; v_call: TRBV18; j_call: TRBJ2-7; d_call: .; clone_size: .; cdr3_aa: CASSTRQGKSSYEQYF; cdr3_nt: TGTGCCAGCTCGACTAGGCAGGGAAAGTCTTCCTACGAGCAGTACTTC
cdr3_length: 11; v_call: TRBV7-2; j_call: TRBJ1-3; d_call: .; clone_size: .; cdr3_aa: CASTSGNTIYF; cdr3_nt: TGTGCCAGCACCTCTGGAAACACCATATATTTT
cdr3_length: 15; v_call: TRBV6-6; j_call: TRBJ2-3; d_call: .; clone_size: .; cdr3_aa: CASSYGQGSADTQYF; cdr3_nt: TGTGCCAGCAGTTATGGTCAGGGTTCTGCAGATACGCAGTATTTT
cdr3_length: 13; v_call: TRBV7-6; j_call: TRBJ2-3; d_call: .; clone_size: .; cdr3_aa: CASSLDPGDTQYF; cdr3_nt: TGTGCCAGCAGCCTTGACCCCGGAGATACGCAGTATTTT
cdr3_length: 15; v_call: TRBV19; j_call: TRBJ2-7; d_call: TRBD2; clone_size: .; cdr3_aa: CASSIIMTSAYEQYF; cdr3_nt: TGTGCCAGTAGTATAATTATGACTAGCGCCTACGAGCAGTACTTC
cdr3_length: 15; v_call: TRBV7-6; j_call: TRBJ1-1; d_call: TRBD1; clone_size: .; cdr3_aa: CASSSTGGPYTEAFF; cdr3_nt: TGTGCCAGCAGCTCGACAGGGGGCCCCTACACTGAAGCTTTCTTT
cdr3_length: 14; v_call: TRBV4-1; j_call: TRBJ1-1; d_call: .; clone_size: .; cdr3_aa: CASSRAGTPAEAFF; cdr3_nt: TGCGCCAGCAGCCGCGCCGGGACCCCTGCCGAAGCTTTCTTT
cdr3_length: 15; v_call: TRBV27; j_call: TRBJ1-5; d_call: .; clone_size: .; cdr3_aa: CASRLQGVGFQPQHF; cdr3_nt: TGTGCCAGCAGGTTACAGGGTGTAGGTTTCCAGCCCCAGCATTTT
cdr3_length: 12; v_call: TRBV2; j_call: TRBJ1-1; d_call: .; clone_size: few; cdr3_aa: CAGYGRTTEAFF; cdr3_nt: TGTGCCGGCTATGGTAGGACCACTGAAGCTTTCTTT
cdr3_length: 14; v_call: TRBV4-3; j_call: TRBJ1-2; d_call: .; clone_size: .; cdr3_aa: CASSPYSANYGYTF; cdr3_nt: TGCGCCAGCAGCCCATATTCGGCTAACTATGGCTACACCTTC
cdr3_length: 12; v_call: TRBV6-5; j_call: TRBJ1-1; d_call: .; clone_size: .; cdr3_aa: CASRIRDGEAFF; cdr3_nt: TGTGCCAGCAGAATACGGGACGGTGAAGCTTTCTTT
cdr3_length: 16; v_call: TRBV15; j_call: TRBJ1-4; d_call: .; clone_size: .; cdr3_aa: CATSRDRAGKNEKLFF; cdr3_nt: TGTGCCACCAGCAGAGATAGGGCAGGGAAGAATGAAAAACTGTTTTTT
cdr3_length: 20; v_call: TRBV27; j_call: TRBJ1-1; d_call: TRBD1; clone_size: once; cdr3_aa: CASSQQVDRGRRAEHTEAFF; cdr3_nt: TGTGCCAGCAGTCAGCAAGTGGACAGGGGAAGGAGAGCCGAGCACACTGAAGCTTTCTTT
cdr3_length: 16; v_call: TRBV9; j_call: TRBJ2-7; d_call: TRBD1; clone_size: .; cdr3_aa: CASSVGGQGTSYEQYF; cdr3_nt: TGTGCCAGCAGCGTTGGGGGACAGGGGACCTCCTACGAGCAGTACTTC
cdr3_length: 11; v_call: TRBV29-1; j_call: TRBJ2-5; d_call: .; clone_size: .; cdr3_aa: CSVRFGETQYF; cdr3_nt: .
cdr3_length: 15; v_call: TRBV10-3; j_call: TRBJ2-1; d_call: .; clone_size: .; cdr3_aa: CASGELDSSGNEQFF; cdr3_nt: TGTGCGTCGGGGGAACTGGACTCCAGCGGCAATGAGCAGTTCTTC
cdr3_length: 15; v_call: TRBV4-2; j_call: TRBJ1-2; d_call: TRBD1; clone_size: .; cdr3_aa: CASSQGQGDLYGYTF; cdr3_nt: TGTGCCAGCAGCCAAGGGCAGGGGGACCTATATGGCTACACCTTC
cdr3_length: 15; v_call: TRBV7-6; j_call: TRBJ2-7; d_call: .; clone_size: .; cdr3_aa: CASSLGPGSSYEQYF; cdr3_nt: TGTGCCAGCAGCTTAGGGCCAGGGAGCTCCTACGAGCAGTACTTC
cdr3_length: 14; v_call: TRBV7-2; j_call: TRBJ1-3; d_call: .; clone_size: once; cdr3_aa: CASSLGGYGNTIYF; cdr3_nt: TGTGCCAGCAGCTTAGGGGGATACGGAAACACCATATATTTT
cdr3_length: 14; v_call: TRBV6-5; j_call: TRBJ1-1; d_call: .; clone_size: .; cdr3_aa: CASSYSRGNTEAFF; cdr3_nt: TGTGCCAGCAGTTACTCGAGGGGGAACACTGAAGCTTTCTTT
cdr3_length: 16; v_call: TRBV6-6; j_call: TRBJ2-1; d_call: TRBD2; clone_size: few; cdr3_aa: CASSYSGLAYYNEQFF; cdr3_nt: TGTGCCAGCAGTTACTCGGGACTAGCGTACTACAATGAGCAGTTCTTC
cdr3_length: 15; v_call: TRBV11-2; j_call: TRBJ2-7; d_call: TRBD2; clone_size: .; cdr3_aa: CASSLWGGRAYEQYF; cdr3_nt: TGTGCCAGCAGCTTATGGGGCGGGAGGGCCTACGAGCAGTACTTC
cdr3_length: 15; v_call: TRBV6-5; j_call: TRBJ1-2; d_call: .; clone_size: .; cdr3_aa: CASSYTMRQAVSYTF; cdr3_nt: TGTGCCAGCAGTTACACAATGAGACAGGCGGTGAGCTACACCTTC
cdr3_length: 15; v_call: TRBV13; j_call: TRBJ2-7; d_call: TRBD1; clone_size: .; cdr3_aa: CASSPFGEGAYEQYF; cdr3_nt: TGTGCCAGCAGCCCCTTTGGAGAGGGGGCTTACGAGCAGTACTTC
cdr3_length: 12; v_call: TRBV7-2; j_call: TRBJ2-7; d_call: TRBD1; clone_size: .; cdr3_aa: CASSWTGYEQYF; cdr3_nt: TGTGCCAGCAGTTGGACAGGCTACGAGCAGTACTTC
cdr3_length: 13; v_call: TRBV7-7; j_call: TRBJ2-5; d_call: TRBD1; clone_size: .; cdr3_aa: CASSYGTARTQYF; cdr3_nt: TGTGCTAGCAGCTACGGGACAGCGCGAACCCAGTACTTC
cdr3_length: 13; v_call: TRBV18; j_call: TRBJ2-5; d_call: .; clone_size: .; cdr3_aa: CATGRTGVVDQYF; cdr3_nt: TGTGCCACCGGCCGTACGGGGGTTGTGGATCAGTACTTC
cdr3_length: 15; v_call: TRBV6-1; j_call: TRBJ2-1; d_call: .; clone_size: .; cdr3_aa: CASTRNPGGTDEQFF; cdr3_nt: TGTGCCAGCACGCGGAACCCGGGTGGGACGGATGAGCAGTTCTTC
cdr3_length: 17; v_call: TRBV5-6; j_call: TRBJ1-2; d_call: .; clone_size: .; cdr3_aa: CASNTRRAGLLDYGYTF; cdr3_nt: TGTGCCAGCAACACACGGAGGGCAGGCCTCTTAGACTATGGCTACACCTTC
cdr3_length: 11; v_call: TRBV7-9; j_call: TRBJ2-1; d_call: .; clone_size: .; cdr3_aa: CASSLAGMQFF; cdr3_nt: TGTGCCAGCAGCTTGGCAGGGATGCAGTTCTTC
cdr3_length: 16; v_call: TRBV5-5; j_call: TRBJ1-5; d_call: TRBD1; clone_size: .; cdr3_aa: CASSLGQGQGNQPQHF; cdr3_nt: TGTGCCAGCAGCTTAGGACAGGGGCAAGGCAATCAGCCCCAGCATTTT
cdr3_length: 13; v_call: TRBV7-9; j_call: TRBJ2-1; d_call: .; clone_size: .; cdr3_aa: CASSLGALHEQFF; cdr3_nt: TGTGCCAGCAGCTTAGGGGCGTTACATGAGCAGTTCTTC
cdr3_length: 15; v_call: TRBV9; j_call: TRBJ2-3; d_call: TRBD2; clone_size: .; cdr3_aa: CASSVAGGATDTQYF; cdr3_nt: TGTGCCAGCAGCGTAGCCGGGGGGGCCACAGATACGCAGTATTTT
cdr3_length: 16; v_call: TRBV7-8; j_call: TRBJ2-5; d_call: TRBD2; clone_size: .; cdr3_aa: CASSFPASGGQETQYF; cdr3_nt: TGTGCCAGCAGCTTCCCGGCTAGCGGGGGCCAAGAGACCCAGTACTTC
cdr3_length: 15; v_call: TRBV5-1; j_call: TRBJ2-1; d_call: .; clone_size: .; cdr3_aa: CASSVSWGPSNEQFF; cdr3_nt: TGCGCCAGCAGCGTGTCTTGGGGGCCTTCCAATGAGCAGTTCTTC
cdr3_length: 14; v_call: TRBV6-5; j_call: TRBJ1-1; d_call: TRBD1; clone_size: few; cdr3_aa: CASSYRGRNTEAFF; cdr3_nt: TGTGCCAGCAGTTACAGGGGGCGTAACACTGAAGCTTTCTTT
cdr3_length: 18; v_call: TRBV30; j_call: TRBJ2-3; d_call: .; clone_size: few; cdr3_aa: CAWSAFGTGDWSTDTQYF; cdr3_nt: TGTGCCTGGAGTGCGTTCGGAACAGGGGACTGGAGCACAGATACGCAGTATTTT
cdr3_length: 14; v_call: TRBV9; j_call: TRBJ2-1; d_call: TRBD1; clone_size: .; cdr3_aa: CASSPRTGSHEQFF; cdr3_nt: TGTGCCAGCAGCCCTCGGACAGGGTCCCATGAGCAGTTCTTC
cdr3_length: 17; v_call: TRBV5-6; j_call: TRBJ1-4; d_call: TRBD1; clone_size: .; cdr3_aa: CASSLSPGQLNNEKLFF; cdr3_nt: TGTGCCAGCAGCTTGTCACCGGGACAGTTAAATAATGAAAAACTGTTTTTT